The T cell receptor beta chain under discussion was sequenced for a study of T cell responses to AZD1222 COVID-19 vaccine. Study at large: Pooled in the analysis were second doses at about 4 or about 12 weeks. Findings and caveats of the study: Donors skewed white British and female; clonal diversity was possibly underestimated. Mapped onto spike, vaccine-associated CD4 TCRs spanned it and were dominant at 160-218 and 743-854.

Libraries were prepared by immunoSEQ multiplex PCR; TCRdb keeps only in-frame clonotypes and omits some of them. The sample has roughly 160,000 clones; 88% are singletons. J gave up 8 bases and V 4 bases, and 6 bases lay outside the gene matches. Germline assignment: CDR1 SNHLY and CDR2 FYNNEI. The CDR3 contains 14 residues. Note on this clone: The antigen remains undetermined.

The sample in question was peripheral blood, obtained on day 0 of AZD1222 vaccination. The sequence derives from an adult in good health. The chain has TRBV2 and TRBJ1-4, with 8 bases that match TRBD1. CDR3 sequence reads: CASSVQGAGEKLFF. The DNA for the CDR3 is TGTGCCAGCAGTGTTCAGGGGGCGGGAGAAAAACTGTTTTTT.